The 19 T cell receptor beta chains listed next were all sequenced from one sample in a study of PD-1 blockade in classical Hodgkin lymphoma (TCRdb year 2020). Library generation was performed with the immunoSEQ multiplex PCR assay. The source is immuneACCESS, and TCRdb retained only in-frame sequences with V and J called. Part of the clones is not carried over; for the studies checked, unresolved V genes explain less than half of this, and the remainder is unexplained. In this sample the table shows under 60,000 clones, roughly nine tenths of which occur a single time. The top ten clones comprise approximately 6.5% of the sample. The sample's time point label, in plain terms: cycle 4 day 1 (C4D1), after more than 5 weeks of nivolumab. Relapse after autologous stem cell transplantation had occurred in all trial patients, and cohorts A, B and C were distinguished by prior brentuximab vedotin exposure.

Sequences were derived from peripheral blood mononuclear cells (PBMCs), sampled before the fourth cycle of nivolumab. These receptors came from a human donor with classical Hodgkin lymphoma.

The J gene is TRBJ2-5, the V gene TRBV5-1, with 12 nucleotides matching TRBD1. Germline V gene lookup returns CDR1 SGHRS and CDR2 YFSETQ. The CDR3 runs 16 residues. V lost 3 bases, J lost 3 bases, and 6 bases stayed unmatched. Written as DNA, the CDR3 is TGCGCCAGCAGCTCGGGACAGGGGGCCTCCGAAGAGACCCAGTACTTC. Its translation is CASSSGQGASEETQYF.

V is TRBV5-6 and J is TRBJ2-3; D is possibly TRBD1 (6 bases). CDR1 and CDR2 from the germline V gene are SGHDT and YYEEEE. This CDR3 is 15 amino acids long. The germline V and J ends were trimmed by 3 bases and 3 bases, with 14 bases remaining between them. CDR3 region: CASSSLKTGTDTQYF. In DNA, the CDR3 is TGTGCCAGCAGCTCGCTAAAAACAGGGACAGATACGCAGTATTTT.

This clone was recorded only once. The chain uses TRBV6-5 and TRBJ2-5; D unresolved. Trimming cost V 0 bases and J 2 bases, with 4 bases left between them. This CDR3 comprises 13 residues. Germline CDR1 and CDR2: MNHEY and SVGAGI. Here the CDR3 reads CASSYSPQETQYF. CDR3 in DNA: TGTGCCAGCAGTTACTCCCCTCAAGAGACCCAGTACTTC.

The chain employs TRBV5-1 and TRBJ2-7, with D perhaps being TRBD1 or TRBD2 (5 bases each). The CDR3 spans 13 residues. V was cut by 7 bases and J by 0 bases, with 11 bases left in between. Germline lookup yields CDR1 SGHRS and CDR2 YFSETQ. The CDR3 DNA is TGCGCCAGCCGTCCGGGACCCTCCTACGAGCAGTACTTC. Protein sequence: CASRPGPSYEQYF.

The V and J genes are TRBV6-1 and TRBJ2-1; TRBD2 matches at 10 bases. This CDR3 has 16 amino acids. Unmatched junction bases numbered 4, after V lost 2 bases and J lost 3 bases. Germline V gives CDR1 MNHNS, CDR2 SASEGT. The CDR3 loop reads CASSEPSGRFYNEQFF. The DNA of the CDR3 is TGTGCCAGCAGTGAACCTAGCGGGAGATTCTACAATGAGCAGTTCTTC.

This clone appeared once. This chain joins TRBV13 and TRBJ1-6; D remains ambiguous. The CDR3 sequence is 14 residues long. The ends were cut back, 0 bases at V and 4 bases at J, with 4 bases in the middle. The V gene's germline CDR1 is PRHDT and CDR2 FYEKMQ (reference sequence). CDR3 sequence reads: CASSLGRYNSPLHF. CDR3 bases: TGTGCCAGCAGCTTAGGTCGGTATAATTCACCCCTCCACTTT.

The chain employs TRBV2 and TRBJ1-1, with D maybe TRBD1 (6 bases). The CDR3 runs to 13 residues. Germline V gene data show CDR1 as SNHLY and CDR2 as FYNNEI. The ends were cut back, 8 bases at V and 1 base at J, with 11 bases in the middle. CDR3 sequence reads: CASLGARNTEAFF. The CDR3 DNA sequence: TGTGCCAGCTTGGGGGCTAGGAACACTGAAGCTTTCTTT.

This clone was observed a single time. J is TRBJ2-2 and V is TRBV7-8; 10 bases align to TRBD2. The junction had 18 bases not matched to a gene; V was cut back by 4 bases and J by 7 bases. The CDR3 has 19 amino acids. Germline assignment: CDR1 SGHVS and CDR2 FQNEAQ. Here the CDR3 DNA reads TGTGCCAGCAGCTACCTCGGGCTAGCGGGGGCTCAAAACCTCGGGGAGCTGTTTTTT. Its translation is CASSYLGLAGAQNLGELFF.

The chain links TRBV5-6 to TRBJ2-7; TRBD1 matches at 10 bases. Germline lookup yields CDR1 SGHDT and CDR2 YYEEEE. V was pared by 3 bases and J by 3 bases, with 6 bases of the junction left unmatched. The CDR3 extends over 15 amino acids. The CDR3 protein is CASSYTRTGGYEQYF. The CDR3 bases are TGTGCCAGCAGCTATACCCGGACAGGGGGCTACGAGCAGTACTTC.

V is TRBV5-1 and J is TRBJ2-1; D perhaps matches TRBD2 (6 bases). Trimming removed 1 base from V and 4 bases from J, with 21 bases in between. There are 18 residues in the CDR3. Germline loops: CDR1 SGHRS, CDR2 YFSETQ. The CDR3 region has the DNA TGCGCCAGCAGCTTGAATGCCCTGGTCGGGGAGGAGTACAATGAGCAGTTCTTC. Translation: CASSLNALVGEEYNEQFF.

Comment on this clone: At one end the junction does not follow the germline gene, possibly because of a read error. The chain joins TRBV6-5 to TRBJ2-3; 9 bases fit TRBD2. CDR3 length equals 15 residues. Germline CDR1 MNHEY, CDR2 SVGAGI. Written as DNA, the CDR3 is TGTGCCAGCAGTTCCTCCGGGACTAGCACAGATGCGCAGTATTTT. It yields the protein CASSSSGTSTDAQYF.

This clone was counted a few times. V is TRBV7-8 and J is TRBJ1-2, with unresolved D. From germline, CDR1 is SGHVS and CDR2 FQNEAQ. This CDR3 has 14 amino acids. The V gene lost 3 bases and the J gene lost 4 bases, with 12 bases spanning the gap. As DNA, the CDR3 is TGTGCCAGCAGCTTGACCCGGCTGGGCTATGGCTACACCTTC. Amino acid sequence: CASSLTRLGYGYTF. Filled out from reference TRBV7-8 and TRBJ1-2, the complete variable domain reads GAGVSQSPRYKVAKRGQDVALRCDPISGHVSLFWYQQALGQGPEFLTYFQNEAQLDKSGLPSDRFFAERPEGSVSTLKIQRTQQEDSAVYLCASSLTRLGYGYTFGSGTRLTVV.

The CDR3 region is CASSQDRGSGANVLTF. CDR3 nucleotides: TGCGCCAGCAGCCAAGATCGTGGCTCTGGGGCCAACGTCCTGACTTTC. The V call is TRBV4-3, the J call TRBJ2-6, with no clear D. CDR3 length: 16 residues. CDR1 and CDR2 (germline): LGHNA, YSLEER. Trimming cost V 0 bases and J 0 bases, with 6 bases left between them.

This clone has only one observation. J is TRBJ1-4 and V is TRBV7-5; the table calls TRBD1, which could not be checked here. TRBV7-5 is a pseudogene. The CDR3 runs to 20 residues. The CDR3 region is CARSNKSRDRGLFLNEKLFF. In DNA, the CDR3 is TGTGCCAGAAGCAACAAGTCGCGGGACAGGGGCCTCTTCCTAAATGAAAAACTGTTTTTT.

The chain employs TRBV7-6 and TRBJ2-3, with D possibly matching TRBD2 (6 bases). The CDR3 contains 13 residues. Trimming took 3 bases from V and 4 from J, leaving 8 bases between them. Germline V gives CDR1 SGHVS, CDR2 FNYEAQ. The CDR3 loop reads CASSLWGADTQYF. The CDR3 coding sequence is TGTGCCAGCAGCTTGTGGGGGGCAGATACGCAGTATTTT.

The chain couples TRBV6-6 to TRBJ1-6, with D uncertain. Germline V gives CDR1 MNHNY, CDR2 SVGAGI (reference sequence). Trimming took 2 bases from V and 4 from J, leaving 9 bases between them. The CDR3 sequence is 15 residues long. In nucleotides, the CDR3 is TGTGCCAGCAGTTACACGGACGCATATAATTCACCCCTCCACTTT. It translates to CASSYTDAYNSPLHF.

The CDR3 region has the DNA TGCGCCAGCAGCCGGTCGGCCAGCGGGGAGCAGTACTTC. It codes for CASSRSASGEQYF. This rearrangement joins TRBV5-1 to TRBJ2-7, with D perhaps TRBD2 (6 bases). The V gene lost 4 bases and the J gene lost 7 bases, with 15 bases spanning the gap. Germline V gene sequence: CDR1 SGHRS, CDR2 YFSETQ. The CDR3 extends over 13 amino acids.

The V gene is TRBV5-1, the J gene TRBJ2-7; D uncertain. V lost 1 base and J 5 bases, leaving 7 bases between the germline ends. The germline V gene encodes CDR1 SGHRS and CDR2 YFSETQ. The CDR3 covers 12 residues. The CDR3 DNA is TGCGCCAGCAGCTTGCAAGAGGACGAGCAGTACTTC. This encodes CASSLQEDEQYF. The full variable domain, completed using reference TRBV5-1 and TRBJ2-7, is KAGVTQTPRYLIKTRGQQVTLSCSPISGHRSVSWYQQTPGQGLQFLFEYFSETQRNKGNFPGRFSGRQFSNSRSEMNVSTLELGDSALYLCASSLQEDEQYFGPGTRLTVT.

The rearrangement uses TRBV27 and TRBJ2-1; possible D gene TRBD2, 5 bases. This CDR3 has 15 amino acids. V lost 5 bases and J 4 bases, leaving 15 bases between the germline ends. The germline V gene has CDR1 MNHEY and CDR2 SMNVEV (reference sequence). The CDR3 here is CASSPWGSEYNEQFF. The CDR3 DNA sequence: TGTGCCAGCAGTCCTTGGGGTAGCGAATACAATGAGCAGTTCTTC.